These 23 T cell receptor beta chains share one sample of origin, sequenced in a study of graft-versus-host responses after intestinal transplantation. The data were produced by immunoSEQ multiplex PCR, yet TCRdb's version contains in-frame clones alone and is incomplete. The sample shows tens of thousands of clones, 85% to 90% of them seen only once. This specimen consisted of PBMCs, obtained roughly 65 days after intestinal transplantation. The source is a human patient who received an intestinal transplant, so some T cells may come from the graft donor.

Concerning this clone: Other DNA sequences in this sample translate to the same CDR3. This rearrangement joins TRBV4-2 to TRBJ2-1; a possible D gene is TRBD2 (5 bases). CDR1 is LGHNA, CDR2 YNFKEQ, per germline. V lost 6 bases to trimming and J lost 3 bases, with 18 bases between them. CDR3 length: 16 amino acids. The DNA of the CDR3 is TGTGCCAGCAGTCCCATTGGAGCGGACCTCTACAATGAGCAGTTCTTC. It yields the protein CASSPIGADLYNEQFF.

V and J are TRBV6-5 and TRBJ2-3, with D hard to call. Germline CDR1 MNHEY, CDR2 SVGAGI. Trimming shortened V by 0 bases and J by 2 bases, and 12 bases separated the two germline ends. This CDR3 has 16 amino acids. This CDR3 reads CASSYSPVLNTDTQYF. The DNA for the CDR3 is TGTGCCAGCAGTTACTCTCCGGTACTTAACACAGATACGCAGTATTTT.

This chain connects TRBV27 to TRBJ1-1; no definite D call. Germline V CDR1 and CDR2: MNHEY, SMNVEV (reference sequence). The CDR3 has 15 residues. V was shortened by 0 bases and J by 0 bases, with 8 bases between the two germline ends. CDR3 sequence (DNA): TGTGCCAGCAGTTTATCCGGATTGATGAACACTGAAGCTTTCTTT. Protein product: CASSLSGLMNTEAFF.

This clone has just a few counts. Here the CDR3 reads CASTGTGVGNQPQHF. The CDR3 DNA reads as TGTGCCAGCACCGGGACAGGGGTAGGCAATCAGCCCCAGCATTTT. This chain connects TRBV6-8 to TRBJ1-5; 10 bases fit TRBD1. Germline-derived CDR1 and CDR2 are MNHGY and SAAAGT. The CDR3 covers 15 residues. V was pared by 7 bases and J by 2 bases, with 5 bases of the junction left unmatched.

The chain is built from TRBV7-9 and TRBJ2-7; TRBD1 aligns across 9 bases. Germline V lookup: CDR1 SEHNR, CDR2 FQNEAQ (reference sequence). With V trimmed by 5 bases and J by 5 bases, 7 bases remained unmatched. CDR3 length: 14 residues. The CDR3 DNA follows: TGTGCCAGCAGCCAAGGGACAGGGTTGAACGAGCAGTACTTC. Its translation is CASSQGTGLNEQYF.

This chain connects TRBV6-4 to TRBJ2-5; 9 bases fit TRBD1. Losses at the gene ends were 4 bases for V and 5 bases for J; bases not matched to a gene: 5. Per the germline V gene, CDR1 is MRHNA and CDR2 is SNTAGT. The CDR3 contains 14 residues. CDR3 loop: CASSVTGGQETQYF. The CDR3, as DNA: TGTGCCAGCAGTGTTACAGGGGGCCAGGAGACCCAGTACTTC.

The chain combines TRBV5-6 with TRBJ2-5, with 8 bases matching TRBD2. The CDR3 is made up of 15 amino acids. The V gene end was trimmed by 3 bases and the J gene end by 5 bases; junction bases not matched to a gene: 9. Germline CDR1 reads SGHDT; CDR2 reads YYEEEE. Here the CDR3 DNA reads TGTGCCAGCAGCTCCGCCACGGGGGGGCCGGAGACCCAGTACTTC. It translates to CASSSATGGPETQYF.

The rearrangement links TRBV7-8 to TRBJ2-1; tentatively, D is TRBD2 (6 bases). In germline, CDR1 is SGHVS, CDR2 FQNEAQ. This CDR3 comprises 12 residues. V was pared by 1 base and J by 9 bases, with 7 bases between. The CDR3 protein is CASSLVLAEQFF. In DNA, the CDR3 is TGTGCCAGCAGCTTAGTACTAGCTGAGCAGTTCTTC.

This sequence joins TRBV6-4 and TRBJ2-2; 9 bases are a match to TRBD1. J lost 6 bases, V lost 1 base, and 3 bases had no gene match. The CDR3 totals 15 residues. From germline, CDR1 is MRHNA and CDR2 SNTAGT. DNA of the CDR3: TGTGCCAGCAGTGACTTTACAGGGGGCGCCGGGGAGCTGTTTTTT. Amino acid sequence: CASSDFTGGAGELFF.

This chain uses TRBV4-3 with TRBJ2-1; TRBD2 matches 13 bases. The CDR3 totals 22 residues. Trimming cost V 4 bases and J 1 base; bases outside gene matches: 19. The germline V gene encodes CDR1 LGHNA and CDR2 YSLEER. The CDR3 DNA reads TGCGCCAGCAGCCCTAATGCCCGAGGACTAGCGGGGGAGTTTAGGTCCTACAATGAGCAGTTCTTC. Protein sequence: CASSPNARGLAGEFRSYNEQFF.

The chain has TRBV30 and TRBJ2-1; TRBD2 aligns across 8 bases. CDR1 is GTSNPN and CDR2 is SVGIG in the germline V gene (reference sequence). V shed 2 bases and J 9 bases; nucleotides not matched to a gene: 6. The CDR3 covers 13 residues. CDR3 bases: TGTGCCTGGAGTTCCGCTAGCGGGCTTGAGCAGTTCTTC. Protein sequence: CAWSSASGLEQFF.

CDR3 residues: CASSLDRDRRSVNPYGYTF. The CDR3 nucleotides are TGTGCCAGCAGCTTAGATCGAGACAGGCGGTCGGTAAACCCTTATGGCTACACCTTC. This sequence joins TRBV11-3 and TRBJ1-2; TRBD1 might be the D (6 bases). The CDR3 consists of 19 residues. Trimming cost V 0 bases and J 5 bases, with 25 bases left between them. Germline CDR1 reads SGHNT; CDR2 reads YENEEA.

The chain uses TRBV27 and TRBJ2-7; 9 bases align to TRBD1. J gave up 4 bases and V 3 bases, and 1 base lay outside the gene matches. The CDR3 runs 13 residues. The germline V gene encodes CDR1 MNHEY and CDR2 SMNVEV (reference sequence). In DNA form, the CDR3 reads TGTGCCAGCAGTTTCGGGACAGGGTACGAGCAGTACTTC. Translated, it gives CASSFGTGYEQYF.

This chain uses TRBV11-2 with TRBJ2-3; D unclear. This CDR3 has 11 residues. Per germline, CDR1 SGHAT and CDR2 FQNNGV. The chain's CDR3 is CATTSTDTQYF. The CDR3 nucleotides read TGTGCAACAACTAGCACAGATACGCAGTATTTT.

Comment on this clone: The sample contains more than one DNA sequence encoding this CDR3. This rearrangement joins TRBV6-4 to TRBJ1-6, with no clear D. The CDR3 is 13 residues long. The germline V gene has CDR1 MRHNA and CDR2 SNTAGT. Trimming pared 3 bases from V and 5 bases from J, leaving 5 bases between. The CDR3 loop is CASSEGNNSPLHF. As DNA, the CDR3 is TGTGCCAGCAGTGAGGGGAATAATTCACCCCTCCACTTT.

As regards this clone: Additional DNA sequences in this sample encode the identical CDR3. The chain carries TRBV29-1 and TRBJ1-1; D uncertain. The CDR3 loop spans 12 amino acids. Trimming shortened V by 1 base and J by 8 bases, and 11 bases separated the two germline ends. The germline gives CDR1 SQVTM, CDR2 ANQGSEA. As DNA, the CDR3 is TGCAGCGTTGAAGCGGGATCTCCGGAAGCTTTCTTT. Its translation: CSVEAGSPEAFF.

Comment on this clone: A read error may account for a junction end that differs from germline. This chain uses TRBV7-9 with TRBJ1-1, with D possibly matching TRBD1 (6 bases). The CDR3 is 13 residues long. The V gene's germline CDR1 is SEHNR and CDR2 FQNEAQ (reference sequence). The CDR3 nucleotides are TGTGCCAGCAGCTTAGAGCCTGCAGGGGCCCACATATTT. Translation: CASSLEPAGAHIF.

V and J are TRBV9 and TRBJ2-1; the match to TRBD1 covers 7 bases. Germline values: CDR1 SGDLS, CDR2 YYNGEE. V was pared by 1 base and J by 5 bases, with 3 bases of the junction left unmatched. The CDR3 loop spans 14 amino acids. CDR3 nucleotides: TGTGCCAGCAGCGTAACACAGGGGAACAATGAGCAGTTCTTC. It specifies CASSVTQGNNEQFF.

The chain carries TRBV5-8 and TRBJ1-2; D is possibly TRBD1 (5 bases). Trimming cost V 3 bases and J 5 bases, with 17 bases left between them. CDR1 and CDR2 (germline): SGHTS, YDEGEE. CDR3 length equals 15 residues. The CDR3 spells CASSSSGTALYGYTF. The CDR3 nucleotides are TGTGCCAGCAGCTCCTCCGGGACGGCTCTATATGGCTACACCTTC.

This chain uses TRBV29-1 with TRBJ2-7; D uncertain. The V end was cut by 4 bases, the J end by 3 bases, with 22 bases between. The V gene's germline CDR1 is SQVTM and CDR2 ANQGSEA. This CDR3 region has 16 residues. Here the CDR3 reads CSVASITSKADYEQYF. CDR3 nucleotide sequence: TGCAGCGTTGCCTCTATTACGTCAAAGGCGGACTACGAGCAGTACTTC.

The genes are TRBV7-8 and TRBJ1-5, with 7 positions matching TRBD1. The CDR3 totals 17 residues. Looked up from germline, CDR1 is SGHVS and CDR2 is FQNEAQ. V trimming: 5 bases; J trimming: 2 bases; junction bases outside the gene matches: 12. The CDR3 coding sequence is TGTGCCAGCAGCCCTACTCAGGGGGTTTATGGCAATCAGCCCCAGCATTTT. Residues: CASSPTQGVYGNQPQHF. The complete variable domain, with remaining parts taken from reference TRBV7-8 and TRBJ1-5, reads GAGVSQSPRYKVAKRGQDVALRCDPISGHVSLFWYQQALGQGPEFLTYFQNEAQLDKSGLPSDRFFAERPEGSVSTLKIQRTQQEDSAVYLCASSPTQGVYGNQPQHFGDGTRLSIL.

The chain links TRBV27 to TRBJ2-7, with D perhaps matching TRBD1 or TRBD2 (5 bases each). The germline V gene encodes CDR1 MNHEY and CDR2 SMNVEV (reference sequence). With 8 bases removed from V and 0 bases from J, the gap between germline ends came to 8 bases. CDR3 length: 12 residues. The CDR3 DNA reads as TGTGCCAGCGGGACGTTCTCCTACGAGCAGTACTTC. Translated, it gives CASGTFSYEQYF.

This clone showed up just a few times. CDR3 amino acids: CASSQGGSSSYEQYF. DNA for the CDR3: TGCGCCAGCAGCCAAGGAGGCAGTTCCTCCTACGAGCAGTACTTC. V is TRBV4-3 and J is TRBJ2-7, with D unclear. The germline V and J ends were trimmed by 1 base and 0 bases, with 10 bases remaining between them. The V gene's germline CDR1 is LGHNA and CDR2 YSLEER. The CDR3 runs to 15 residues.